This T cell receptor (beta chain) appears in the sequencing data of a study of blood T cell repertoires in COVID-19. Overall study: The cDNA or gDNA used as material had been derived from T cells, B-cell-depleted T cells, or PBMCs.

Trimming cost V 6 bases and J 1 base, with 9 bases left between them. This CDR3 contains 13 residues. Living in under 30 US areas, the participants were between 18 and 89 years of age. Sequenced by immunoSEQ multiplex PCR; TCRdb stores in-frame clones only, minus some. The sample consists of about 270,000 clones, roughly 93% of them appearing once. What was sequenced was PBMCs or T cells enriched from blood (not recorded which). The chain uses TRBV12-3 or TRBV12-4 and TRBJ1-1; weak D call: TRBD1 (6 bases). This sequence originates from a woman aged 40 to 50 with acute COVID-19. CDR3 sequence reads: CASRPDRNTEAFF. The CDR3 nucleotides are TGTGCCAGCAGACCGGACAGGAACACTGAAGCTTTCTTT.